This is a list of T cell receptor beta chains from one sample in a study of blood T cells in healthy people across ages. Via MiXCR, TCRdb re-called the 5' RACE reads, giving one row per CDR3 protein. Of approximately 810,000 distinct CDR3 sequences listed, more than 25% are singletons. The sample consisted of blood. These receptors all stem from a woman of 80 years or more in good health. Each CDR3 is given with its conserved first and last residue. D genes are given only for firm matches. Clone size is shown for a subset of rows, as once, few, many or a class of expanded clone.

>many|TRBV7-2|.|TRBJ1-6
CASSLVQALNSPLHF
TGTGCCAGCAGCTTAGTCCAGGCACTTAATTCACCCCTCCACTTT
>many|TRBV6-5|TRBD1|TRBJ2-3
CASNLAPGQSTDTQYF
TGTGCCAGCAACTTAGCCCCGGGACAGAGCACAGATACGCAGTATTTT
>.|TRBV19|.|TRBJ1-5
CASKKGPLSPQHF
TGTGCCAGTAAAAAGGGACCCCTGTCGCCCCAGCATTTT
>many|TRBV4-2|.|TRBJ2-6
CASSQARVTGISGANVLTF
TGTGCCAGCAGCCAAGCTAGGGTGACAGGAATCTCTGGGGCCAACGTCCTGACTTTC
>many|TRBV4-3|TRBD2|TRBJ2-5
CASSQGSGTRETQYF
TGCGCCAGCAGCCAAGGCTCCGGGACTAGAGAGACCCAGTACTTC
>.|TRBV5-1|TRBD1|TRBJ2-3
CASGFSQGAPGTQYF
TGCGCCAGCGGATTTTCCCAGGGGGCCCCGGGTACGCAGTATTTT
>.|TRBV27|TRBD1|TRBJ1-2
CASNRHGTGNYGYTF
TGTGCCAGCAATCGTCATGGGACAGGGAACTATGGCTACACCTTC
>once|TRBV20-1|.|TRBJ2-5
CSASTPQGTETQYF
TGCAGTGCTAGCACCCCTCAGGGAACAGAGACCCAGTACTTC
>many|TRBV30|.|TRBJ2-7
CAWSGGTGYEQYF
TGTGCCTGGAGTGGGGGAACCGGCTACGAGCAGTACTTC
>few|TRBV5-5|.|TRBJ2-3
CASSPSPPRSDTQYF
TGTGCCAGCAGCCCCTCCCCCCCCAGGTCGGATACGCAGTATTTT
>many|TRBV25-1|TRBD1|TRBJ2-7
CASSLSDGQAYEQYF
TGTGCCAGCAGCCTTTCTGATGGACAGGCCTACGAGCAGTACTTC
>many|TRBV5-1|.|TRBJ2-5
CASSLDPATETQYF
TGCGCCAGCAGCCTGGACCCTGCGACGGAGACCCAGTACTTC
>.|TRBV27|.|TRBJ1-1
CASSLSARTEAFF
TGTGCCAGCAGTTTATCTGCGCGGACTGAAGCTTTCTTT
>.|TRBV7-9|.|TRBJ2-3
CASSLRGSTGTQYF
TGTGCCAGCAGCTTAAGAGGGAGCACAGGTACGCAGTATTTT
>many|TRBV20-1|.|TRBJ2-1
CSAHEEGASNEQFF
TGCAGTGCTCACGAGGAGGGGGCGAGCAATGAGCAGTTCTTC
>many|TRBV5-5|TRBD1|TRBJ1-2
CASSPRDRAGYGYTF
TGTGCCAGCAGCCCCCGCGACAGGGCTGGGTACGGCTACACCTTC
>many|TRBV7-2|TRBD2|TRBJ2-5
CASSANSGGAETQYF
TGTGCCAGCAGCGCAAACAGCGGGGGGGCTGAGACCCAGTACTTC
>.|TRBV12-3/TRBV12-4|.|TRBJ2-6
CASSLDRAPWANVLTF
TGTGCCAGCAGTTTAGACAGGGCCCCCTGGGCCAACGTCCTGACTTTC
>many|TRBV7-2|.|TRBJ1-2
CASSLGGGSANYGYTF
TGTGCCAGCAGCTTGGGGGGGGGATCAGCTAACTATGGCTACACCTTC
>.|TRBV20-1|TRBD1|TRBJ2-5
CSARAGTGEETQYF
TGCAGTGCTCGCGCCGGGACAGGCGAAGAGACCCAGTACTTC
>once|TRBV7-2|.|TRBJ2-7
CASSLGGGLAAYNEQYF
TGTGCCAGCAGCTTAGGGGGAGGCCTAGCAGCCTACAATGAGCAGTACTTC
>many|TRBV12-3/TRBV12-4|.|TRBJ2-5
CASRLGGLVKTQYF
TGTGCCAGCCGACTAGGGGGTTTGGTGAAGACCCAGTACTTC
>.|TRBV12-3/TRBV12-4|.|TRBJ1-1
CASSSQNPPGSTEAFF
TGTGCCAGCAGTTCCCAGAACCCCCCGGGGAGCACTGAAGCTTTCTTT
>many|TRBV12-3/TRBV12-4|.|TRBJ1-2
CASSPGPSRDGYTF
TGTGCCAGCAGTCCGGGTCCGTCGAGGGATGGCTACACCTTC
>.|TRBV5-1|.|TRBJ2-1
CASSITLGRDEQFF
TGCGCCAGCAGCATCACCCTAGGTAGGGATGAGCAGTTCTTC
>many|TRBV4-2|TRBD1|TRBJ1-2
CASSQSGDRGSYGYTF
TGTGCCAGCAGCCAAAGCGGGGACAGGGGGTCCTATGGCTACACCTTC
>many|TRBV20-1|TRBD1|TRBJ1-2
CSANNKGAWGYTF
TGCAGTGCTAACAACAAGGGGGCTTGGGGCTACACCTTC
>.|TRBV6-2/TRBV6-3|.|TRBJ2-7
CASRQILSYEQYF
TGTGCCAGCAGACAAATCCTCTCCTACGAGCAGTACTTC
>.|TRBV7-9|.|TRBJ1-1
CASGLEGLEAFF
TGCGCCAGCGGCTTAGAAGGGCTTGAAGCTTTCTTT
>many|TRBV5-1|.|TRBJ2-5
CASSLTGAETQYF
TGCGCCAGCAGCCTCACCGGGGCGGAGACCCAGTACTTC
>few|TRBV7-2|.|TRBJ1-1
CASNVGGPNTEAFF
TGTGCCAGCAACGTTGGGGGCCCGAACACTGAAGCTTTCTTT
>many|TRBV6-5|TRBD1|TRBJ1-6
CASSYQFSGGAGNSPLHF
TGTGCCAGCAGTTACCAATTCTCAGGGGGCGCGGGGAATTCACCCCTCCACTTT
>many|TRBV12-3/TRBV12-4|TRBD1|TRBJ1-2
CASSPGTGETGYTF
TGTGCCAGCAGTCCCGGGACAGGGGAAACGGGCTACACCTTC
>many|TRBV11-2|TRBD1|TRBJ2-1
CASSPLQGAVDEQFF
TGTGCCAGCAGCCCTCTACAGGGGGCGGTGGATGAGCAGTTCTTC
>.|TRBV19|.|TRBJ1-5
CASTGGISNQPQHF
TGTGCCAGTACCGGAGGGATAAGCAATCAGCCCCAGCATTTT
>.|TRBV19|TRBD1|TRBJ1-2
CASRSTGENYGYTF
TGTGCCAGTAGATCTACAGGGGAAAACTATGGCTACACCTTC
>.|TRBV2|.|TRBJ2-5
CASSVRRRLQETQYF
TGTGCCAGCAGTGTAAGGAGGAGACTTCAAGAGACCCAGTACTTC
>.|TRBV11-2|TRBD2|TRBJ2-2
CASSLIGRGGRTGELFF
TGTGCCAGCAGCTTAATTGGACGGGGGGGCCGCACCGGGGAGCTGTTTTTT
>many|TRBV7-2|.|TRBJ1-2
CASSITTGPPAIGGYTF
TGTGCCAGCAGCATAACGACAGGCCCTCCGGCAATTGGGGGCTACACCTTC
>.|TRBV30|.|TRBJ1-2
CAWSVKRGGSTF
TGTGCCTGGAGTGTAAAGAGGGGGGGTTCCACCTTC
>.|TRBV11-2|.|TRBJ1-2
CASSLGPIVYYGYTF
TGTGCCAGCAGCTTAGGACCCATTGTGTACTATGGCTACACCTTC
>many|TRBV4-1|.|TRBJ2-1
CASSHGGAPYNEQFF
TGCGCCAGCAGCCATGGAGGAGCCCCCTACAATGAGCAGTTCTTC
>few|TRBV5-1|.|TRBJ2-2
CASSLNTRELFF
TGCGCCAGCAGCTTGAACACCCGGGAGCTGTTTTTT
>.|TRBV30|TRBD1|TRBJ2-1
CAWSPQGSTERFF
TGTGCCTGGAGTCCACAGGGGTCTACTGAGCGGTTCTTC
>.|TRBV28|TRBD1|TRBJ2-3
CASSTRTGKEIDTQYF
TGTGCCAGCAGCACTAGGACAGGGAAGGAGATAGATACGCAGTATTTT
>many|TRBV6-2/TRBV6-3|.|TRBJ1-1
CASSYSTGTEAFF
TGTGCCAGCAGTTACTCGACCGGGACTGAAGCTTTCTTT
>many|TRBV6-2/TRBV6-3|.|TRBJ2-1
CASSERVQGGNEQFF
TGTGCCAGCAGCGAAAGGGTGCAGGGGGGGAATGAGCAGTTCTTC
>once|TRBV4-3|TRBD2|TRBJ2-1
CASSLAGGPINEQFF
TGCGCCAGCAGTTTAGCGGGGGGGCCGATCAATGAGCAGTTCTTC
>few|TRBV6-6|.|TRBJ1-5
CASSYLQANQPQHF
TGTGCCAGCAGTTATCTACAGGCCAATCAGCCCCAGCATTTT
>few|TRBV3-1|.|TRBJ1-2
CASSQRTTGALFNYGYTF
TGTGCCAGCAGCCAACGAACAACCGGGGCCCTGTTTAACTATGGCTACACCTTC
>many|TRBV3-1|.|TRBJ2-1
CASSPRTQTYNEQFF
TGTGCCAGCAGCCCTCGTACCCAAACATACAATGAGCAGTTCTTC
>.|TRBV11-3|.|TRBJ1-1
CASRLRDRFEAFF
TGTGCCAGCCGCCTCAGAGACAGGTTTGAAGCTTTCTTT
>many|TRBV29-1|TRBD1|TRBJ2-1
CSVPGTGGYNEQFF
TGCAGCGTTCCCGGGACAGGGGGATACAATGAGCAGTTCTTC
>few|TRBV2|TRBD1|TRBJ1-1
CASSKTGGVTEAFF
TGTGCCAGCAGTAAAACAGGGGGAGTCACTGAAGCTTTCTTT
>.|TRBV30|TRBD1|TRBJ1-4
CAWGRQGWEKLFF
TGTGCCTGGGGCCGACAGGGTTGGGAAAAACTGTTTTTT